This TCR beta chain was found in a study of metastatic and nonmetastatic thyroid tumors. Overall study: Peripheral blood and tumor or nodule samples from malignant and benign thyroid patients were compared.

V was shortened by 2 bases and J by 0 bases, with 10 bases between the two germline ends. Germline CDR1 and CDR2: KGHSH and LQKENI. The CDR3 spans 15 residues. Nobody among the patients had been given any treatment before thyroid surgery. This clone has ten or more counts. In the authors' methods: Clinicopathological groups differed in CDR3, with these differences serving to build a distant-metastasis classifier for papillary thyroid cancer. TCRdb reprocessed the PCR reads using MiXCR. For this entry, the V and J calls and clone size follow TCRdb and not the study's own pipeline. The sample lists 53,000 or so clones, approximately 22% occurring once.

This clonotype originated in a female donor with papillary thyroid cancer or a benign thyroid nodule (not recorded which). Some clones in this sample may be carry-over from other donors' samples. Sequenced input: blood. The V call is TRBV18, the J call TRBJ1-1; D is uncertain. Here the CDR3 reads CASSPGNSLNTEAFF. The CDR3 region has the DNA TGTGCCAGCTCACCAGGCAACAGTCTGAACACTGAAGCTTTCTTT.